Listed below are T cell receptor beta chains from one sample, sequenced in a study of CD8+ T cells in alopecia areata. Assay used: immunoSEQ multiplex PCR; TCRdb lists only in-frame clones, some missing. Seen here are roughly 120,000 clones, 56% observed once, and the top ten hold 3% to 3.5%. Specimen: CD4+ T cells sorted from blood, collected at week 24, from a patient treated with tofacitinib. Receptors originate from a human donor with alopecia areata. The conserved cysteine and the conserved F or W are not part of the CDR3 here. D genes are given only for firm matches. Part of the rows lack a size; the others show once, few, many or a class for expanded clones.

clone size	D gene	V gene	J gene	CDR3 protein
NA	NA	TRBV29-1	TRBJ2-3	SVELGGGTDTQY
NA	TRBD1	TRBV2	TRBJ1-2	ASNGDRGDYGYT
NA	NA	TRBV25-1	TRBJ2-7	ASRNGHSEQY
NA	NA	TRBV2	TRBJ1-2	ASRAPGSGYGYT
once	NA	TRBV5-1	TRBJ2-1	ASSRPGEINEQF
NA	NA	TRBV4-1	TRBJ2-1	ASSQENQVYNEQF
few	NA	TRBV5-1	TRBJ1-5	ASSPGQLVGNQPQH
few	NA	TRBV19	TRBJ2-2	ATTDANTGELF
NA	NA	TRBV7-2	TRBJ1-2	ASSLAVQSTNYGYT
NA	NA	TRBV19	TRBJ2-7	ASSTSRGRFSEQY
NA	TRBD1	TRBV5-1	TRBJ1-2	ASSFTGQGGYT
NA	TRBD1	TRBV29-1	TRBJ1-5	SATAGTGWELQH
NA	TRBD2	TRBV7-9	TRBJ2-5	ASSLPPRLAGARETQY
NA	NA	TRBV13	TRBJ2-1	ASSPSVSSYNEQF
NA	TRBD1	TRBV15	TRBJ1-1	ATSRGRQGGTEAF
NA	NA	TRBV7-2	TRBJ1-2	ASSLVPRAVT
NA	NA	TRBV6-5	NA	ASGGAAGAAYEQY
NA	NA	TRBV5-1	TRBJ1-2	ASTDSGDGYT
NA	TRBD1	TRBV18	TRBJ2-7	ASSPRTGNYEQY
few	NA	TRBV5-1	TRBJ2-1	ASSFRLGNEQF
many	TRBD1	TRBV5-1	TRBJ2-7	ASSLAPTGAYEQY
few	NA	TRBV9	TRBJ2-1	ASSTALTDEQF
NA	NA	TRBV20-1	TRBJ1-1	SAGRLTEAF
NA	TRBD2	TRBV4-3	TRBJ2-3	ASSQTLAGRDTQY
NA	NA	TRBV19	TRBJ1-2	ASLGYGYT
few	TRBD1	TRBV29-1	TRBJ2-1	SVAGQPYNEQF
few	NA	TRBV7-9	TRBJ1-1	ASSPGGRLGTEAF
NA	NA	TRBV5-6	TRBJ2-3	ASSLALGSQY
NA	TRBD2	TRBV6-6	TRBJ2-5	ASSYITGTSGDIQY